These 19 T cell receptor beta chains were sequenced from one sample in a study of OX40 agonist ivuxolimab in advanced cancers. TCRdb's copy holds only in-frame clones and misses some; the assay was immunoSEQ multiplex PCR. The sample lists 15,000 to 20,000 clones; roughly nine tenths were seen once. Here the sequenced sample was CD4+ or CD8+ T cells sorted from blood, taken in a trial of the OX40 agonist ivuxolimab. The receptors were gathered from an adult with an advanced solid tumor such as melanoma, head and neck, liver or kidney cancer.

The rearrangement joins TRBV9 to TRBJ2-3; either TRBD1 or TRBD2 may supply D (6 bases each). Trimming took 4 bases from V and 3 from J, leaving 21 bases between them. CDR3 length: 17 residues. Germline CDR1 SGDLS, CDR2 YYNGEE. In DNA form, the CDR3 reads TGTGCCAGCAGCCGCGGGGCCCTAGGGGGTGTAACAGATACGCAGTATTTT. It specifies CASSRGALGGVTDTQYF. Full variable domain (outside the CDR3, taken from reference TRBV9 and TRBJ2-3): DSGVTQTPKHLITATGQRVTLRCSPRSGDLSVYWYQQSLDQGLQFLIQYYNGEERAKGNILERFSAQQFPDLHSELNLSSLELGDSALYFCASSRGALGGVTDTQYFGPGTRLTVL.

This clone came up once. V and J are TRBV5-5 and TRBJ2-2; D perhaps matches TRBD2 (5 bases). Germline lookup yields CDR1 SGHKS and CDR2 YYEKEE (reference sequence). The CDR3 has 18 residues. V lost 2 bases to trimming and J lost 6 bases, with 23 bases between them. CDR3 protein: CASSFRQGGWPGSGELFF. CDR3 coding DNA: TGTGCCAGCAGCTTCCGGCAAGGCGGGTGGCCGGGGTCCGGGGAGCTGTTTTTT. The entire variable domain, with the rest obtained from reference TRBV5-5 and TRBJ2-2, is as follows: DAGVTQSPTHLIKTRGQQVTLRCSPISGHKSVSWYQQVLGQGPQFIFQYYEKEERGRGNFPDRFSARQFPNYSSELNVNALLLGDSALYLCASSFRQGGWPGSGELFFGEGSRLTVL.

The gene calls are TRBV30 and TRBJ2-1; unclear D gene. V dropped 2 bases and J dropped 3 bases, with 8 bases sitting between them. CDR1 is GTSNPN and CDR2 is SVGIG in the germline V gene (reference sequence). CDR3 length equals 13 residues. The CDR3 region has the DNA TGTGCCTGGAGTAGTGGGATCTACAATGAGCAGTTCTTC. Encoded protein: CAWSSGIYNEQFF. The variable domain in full, with the rest retrieved from reference TRBV30 and TRBJ2-1, is SQTIHQWPATLVQPVGSPLSLECTVEGTSNPNLYWYRQAAGRGLQLLFYSVGIGQISSEVPQNLSASRPQDRQFILSSKKLLLSDSGFYLCAWSSGIYNEQFFGPGTRLTVL.

This chain connects TRBV7-2 to TRBJ2-3, with TRBD2 as a possible D gene (7 bases). Germline V CDR1 and CDR2: SGHTA, FQGNSA. The CDR3 length is 14 residues. V was clipped by 3 bases and J by 14 bases, with 21 bases between them. DNA of the CDR3: TGTGCCAGCAGCTTCCGGGACCTACTTAGGGGGGGGTATTTT. Amino acids: CASSFRDLLRGGYF.

The rearrangement links TRBV6-1 to TRBJ1-4; 7 bases map to TRBD1. The V and J ends lost 4 bases and 7 bases, in that order; junction bases with no gene match: 12. The CDR3 totals 16 residues. Germline lookup yields CDR1 MNHNS and CDR2 SASEGT. Here the CDR3 DNA reads TGTGCCAGCAGTGGGGATCCAGGGGGAGTCGGTGAAAAACTGTTTTTT. Its protein is CASSGDPGGVGEKLFF.

This clone was seen a single time. V gene TRBV7-9 combines with J gene TRBJ2-7; unclear D gene. CDR1 SEHNR and CDR2 FQNEAQ come from the germline V gene (reference sequence). V was shortened by 0 bases and J by 2 bases, with 8 bases between the two germline ends. The CDR3 has 14 residues. The CDR3 DNA is TGTGCCAGCAGCTTAGCGCTTACTCCCTACGAGCAGTACTTC. Residues: CASSLALTPYEQYF.

The J gene is TRBJ1-1, the V gene TRBV4-3; TRBD1 matches at 8 bases. V shed 4 bases and J 2 bases; nucleotides not matched to a gene: 6. Germline V gives CDR1 LGHNA, CDR2 YSLEER. There are 15 residues in the CDR3. This CDR3 reads CASSLDDRGNTEAFF. The CDR3 coding sequence is TGCGCCAGCAGCCTAGACGACAGGGGAAACACTGAAGCTTTCTTT.

This clone was found a few times. The chain links TRBV6-1 to TRBJ2-3; 10 nucleotides agree with TRBD2. Trimming at V came to 6 bases and at J to 4 bases, leaving 7 bases not matched to a gene. This CDR3 spans 15 amino acids. Germline CDR1 and CDR2: MNHNS and SASEGT. DNA for the CDR3: TGTGCCAGCAGGACCCTAGCGGGAGACGCAGATACGCAGTATTTT. Translation: CASRTLAGDADTQYF.

The genes are TRBV7-2 and TRBJ1-1, with a tentative D call TRBD1 (6 bases). Per the germline V gene, CDR1 is SGHTA and CDR2 is FQGNSA. This CDR3 has 15 residues. V was shortened by 1 base and J by 11 bases, with 20 bases between the two germline ends. In nucleotides, the CDR3 is TGTGCCAGCAGCTTAGTGTTGGGGGCAGGAGGTCTTGCTTTCTTT. Encoded protein: CASSLVLGAGGLAFF.

This clone was seen only once. The rearrangement joins TRBV7-6 to TRBJ2-1; D uncertain. The CDR3 length is 14 residues. Germline V lookup: CDR1 SGHVS, CDR2 FNYEAQ. V gave up 2 bases and J gave up 8 bases, with 13 bases separating them. CDR3 sequence: CASSLLGYPDEQFF. In DNA, the CDR3 is TGTGCCAGCAGCTTACTGGGCTACCCCGATGAGCAGTTCTTC.

V and J are TRBV15 and TRBJ1-1; 10 positions match TRBD1. Germline V CDR1 and CDR2: LNHNV, YYDKDF (reference sequence). With V trimmed by 5 bases and J by 3 bases, 12 bases remained unmatched. The CDR3 has 17 residues. The CDR3 here is CATSWDRGRFGYTEAFF. CDR3 in DNA: TGTGCCACCAGCTGGGACAGGGGCCGATTTGGTTACACTGAAGCTTTCTTT.

The chain carries TRBV30 and TRBJ1-4; a weak D match, TRBD1 (6 bases). The CDR3 is 13 amino acids. CDR1 GTSNPN and CDR2 SVGIG come from the germline V gene (reference sequence). Between the trimmed V and J ends, which lost 3 bases and 4 bases, there was a span of 9 bases. CDR3 sequence: CAWSRDNNEKLFF. CDR3 DNA: TGTGCCTGGAGCCGGGACAATAATGAAAAACTGTTTTTT.

The chain links TRBV19 to TRBJ1-2, with TRBD1 identical over 11 bases. The V gene end was trimmed by 5 bases and the J gene end by 3 bases; junction bases not matched to a gene: 5. This CDR3 contains 15 residues. Germline V lookup: CDR1 LNHDA, CDR2 SQIVND (reference sequence). The chain's CDR3 is CASSPGQGADYGYTF. CDR3 nucleotides: TGTGCCAGTAGTCCCGGACAGGGGGCGGACTATGGCTACACCTTC. The complete variable domain, with remaining parts taken from reference TRBV19 and TRBJ1-2, reads DGGITQSPKYLFRKEGQNVTLSCEQNLNHDAMYWYRQDPGQGLRLIYYSQIVNDFQKGDIAEGYSVSREKKESFPLTVTSAQKNPTAFYLCASSPGQGADYGYTFGSGTRLTVV.

For the CDR3, the DNA is TGTGCCAGCAGCGTACTATCCAGGGGGGATTCACCCCTCCACTTT. It encodes CASSVLSRGDSPLHF. The chain couples TRBV7-2 to TRBJ1-6; the match to TRBD1 covers 7 bases. Germline V gene data show CDR1 as SGHTA and CDR2 as FQGNSA. The V gene end was trimmed by 5 bases and the J gene end by 8 bases; junction bases not matched to a gene: 9. The CDR3 is made up of 15 amino acids. Looking up the rest from reference TRBV7-2 and TRBJ1-6 gives the full variable domain: GAGVSQSPSNKVTEKGKDVELRCDPISGHTALYWYRQSLGQGLEFLIYFQGNSAPDKSGLPSDRFSAERTGGSVSTLTIQRTQQEDSAVYLCASSVLSRGDSPLHFGNGTRLTVT.

The rearrangement uses TRBV5-6 and TRBJ2-7, with D maybe TRBD2 (5 bases). Looked up from germline, CDR1 is SGHDT and CDR2 is YYEEEE. The CDR3 sequence is 14 residues long. V was cut by 4 bases and J by 3 bases, with 14 bases left in between. The CDR3 region has the DNA TGTGCCAGCAGCCACCCCGGGAACTTCTACGAGCAGTACTTC. It translates to CASSHPGNFYEQYF.

V is TRBV5-4 and J is TRBJ2-7; 12 positions agree with TRBD2. The CDR3 runs 16 residues. CDR1 and CDR2 from the germline V gene are SGHNT and YYREEE (reference sequence). V was clipped by 1 base and J by 5 bases; unmatched bases: 7. DNA for the CDR3: TGTGCCAGCAGCTTGACGGCTAGCGGGAGGGCGGACGAGCAGTACTTC. Translating gives CASSLTASGRADEQYF.

The chain has TRBV7-9 and TRBJ2-3, with D perhaps TRBD1 or TRBD2 (5 bases each). Germline V CDR1 and CDR2: SEHNR, FQNEAQ (reference sequence). V lost 5 bases, J lost 0 bases, and 12 bases lay in between. The CDR3 has 15 residues. The CDR3 is CASSPRGRSTDTQYF. The CDR3 bases are TGTGCCAGCAGCCCACGGGGACGGAGCACAGATACGCAGTATTTT.

The J gene is TRBJ1-5, the V gene TRBV2; D is unclear. This CDR3 comprises 18 residues. V lost 3 bases, J lost 2 bases, and 20 bases lay in between. Germline V lookup: CDR1 SNHLY, CDR2 FYNNEI. The CDR3 region has the DNA TGTGCCAGCAGTGATACTCTCTTGGGGAGGGTCGGCAATCAGCCCCAGCATTTT. Translation: CASSDTLLGRVGNQPQHF.

The chain employs TRBV6-1 and TRBJ2-5; D not certain. The CDR3 contains 13 residues. Germline assignment: CDR1 MNHNS and CDR2 SASEGT. V was clipped by 5 bases and J by 0 bases, with 7 bases between them. The CDR3 reads CASSPWYQETQYF. DNA of the CDR3: TGTGCCAGCAGTCCTTGGTACCAAGAGACCCAGTACTTC.